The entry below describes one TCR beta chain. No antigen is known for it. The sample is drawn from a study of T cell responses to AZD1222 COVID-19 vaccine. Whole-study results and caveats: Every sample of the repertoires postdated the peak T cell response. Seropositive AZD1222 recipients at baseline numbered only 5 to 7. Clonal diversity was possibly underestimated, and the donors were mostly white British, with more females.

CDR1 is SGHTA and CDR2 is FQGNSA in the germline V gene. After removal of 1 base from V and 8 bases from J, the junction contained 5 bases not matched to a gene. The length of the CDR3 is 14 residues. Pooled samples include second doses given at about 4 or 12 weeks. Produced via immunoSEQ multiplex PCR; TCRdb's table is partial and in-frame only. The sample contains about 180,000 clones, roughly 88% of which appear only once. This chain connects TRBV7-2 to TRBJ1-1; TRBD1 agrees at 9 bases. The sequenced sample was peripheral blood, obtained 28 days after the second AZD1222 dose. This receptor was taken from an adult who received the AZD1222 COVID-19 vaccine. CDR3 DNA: TGTGCCAGCAGCTTAGAGGGACAGGGTACCGAAGCTTTCTTT. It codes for CASSLEGQGTEAFF.